This T cell receptor beta chain stems from a study of identical twins. Findings and limits, study-wide: Weaker excess sharing between twins was seen in beta out-of-frame sequences. Zero-insertion analyses were open to partial confounding by invariant MAIT and iNKT cells.

A universal primer site was incorporated via template switching, and the cDNA contained unique molecular identifiers. TCRdb itself ran the 5' RACE reads through MiXCR, one entry per CDR3 protein. This sample carries just over 450,000 distinct CDR3 sequences, about 14% of them seen once, and the ten largest clones take about 0.53%. This clonotype was counted at least ten times. Its antigen remains unidentified. Germline V gives CDR1 ENHRY, CDR2 SYGVKD. This CDR3 has 17 residues. V lost 6 bases to trimming and J lost 1 base; unmatched junction nucleotides: 13. The data also belong to a second study, concerning yellow fever vaccine responses in identical twins. That paper notes: As reported, the vaccine T cell response of twins seemed partly convergent and partly personalized.

The chain recombines TRBV10-3 with TRBJ2-5; 8 bases are a match to TRBD2. The sequencing input was CD4+ T cells sorted from blood. The sequence came from a woman under 30 in good health. CDR3 region: CAISSSGRGATQETQYF. DNA for the CDR3: TGTGCCATCAGCTCTAGCGGGCGAGGCGCCACCCAAGAGACCCAGTACTTC.